This TCR beta chain was retrieved from a study of blood T cell repertoires in COVID-19. At the level of the study: The cDNA or gDNA used as material had been derived from T cells, B-cell-depleted T cells, or PBMCs.

Produced via immunoSEQ multiplex PCR; TCRdb's table is partial and in-frame only. The data contain tens of thousands of clones, approximately 85% of them seen just once; the ten biggest clones take up 2.5% to 3.5%. The origin of this receptor is a man older than 75 with acute or convalescent COVID-19. Sequences were obtained from peripheral blood.

CDR3 sequence: CASSLMGTRNTEAFF. CDR3 in DNA: TGTGCCAGCAGCTTAATGGGGACTAGGAACACTGAAGCTTTCTTT. The J gene is TRBJ1-1, the V gene TRBV7-8; the D gene is possibly TRBD1 (5 bases). The V and J ends lost 2 bases and 1 base respectively, with 11 bases between them. Germline V gene data show CDR1 as SGHVS and CDR2 as FQNEAQ. The CDR3 has 15 amino acids.